This T cell receptor beta chain was documented in a study of blood T cell repertoires in COVID-19. On the study more broadly: The United States, Italy and Spain were the sources of the acute and convalescent COVID-19 samples. In each case, the material was cDNA or gDNA derived from T cells, B-cell-depleted T cells, or PBMCs.

In the original processing: Estimation of nucleated cell counts relied on the amplification of reference gene primers. Clones were sequenced by immunoSEQ multiplex PCR, and TCRdb holds only the in-frame ones, with some missing. V and J calls and clone size are as listed in that table; D and trimming were resolved from the DNA. Of about 240,000 clones listed, roughly 86% were seen once; the top ten hold approximately 13%. The CDR3 runs 13 residues. Germline-derived CDR1 and CDR2 are SNHLY and FYNNEI. V lost 5 bases, J lost 5 bases, and 12 bases lay in between. This chain links TRBV2 with TRBJ2-5; TRBD1 might be the D (6 bases). The source of this sequence is a man older than 75 with acute or convalescent COVID-19. Input material: peripheral blood. DNA for the CDR3: TGTGCCAGCAGTATCTCTACAGGGGAGACCCAGTACTTC. Residues: CASSISTGETQYF.